The sequence of this TCR beta chain was determined in a study of blood T cell repertoires in COVID-19. Sequenced by immunoSEQ multiplex PCR; TCRdb stores in-frame clones only, minus some. This sample has about 210,000 clones; roughly 87% occur once, and the top ten carry roughly 7.1%. This CDR3 contains 13 residues. Trimming pared 8 bases from V and 3 bases from J, leaving 13 bases between. Germline V lookup: CDR1 MDHEN, CDR2 SYDVKM. The TCR was taken from a woman in her sixties or seventies with COVID-19, enrolled during active disease. The chain joins TRBV28 to TRBJ2-5; D may be TRBD1 (5 bases). Sequencing used peripheral blood. CDR3 amino acids: CASLQGREETQYF. CDR3 bases: TGTGCCAGCTTGCAGGGTCGGGAAGAGACCCAGTACTTC.